This TCR beta chain was recorded in a study of molecular identifiers for immune sequencing clone quantification. Study-wide context: Sequencing covered four of five parts into which replicate RNA from about 20,000 or 100,000 naive CD8 cells was split. Study outcomes and limitations: Detection of one spiked Jurkat cell's TCR RNA reportedly worked in about a million naive cells.

TCRdb used MiXCR to reprocess the PCR reads, holding one entry per CDR3 protein. The sample lists about 97,000 distinct CDR3 sequences; roughly 26% were seen once. Comments on this clonotype: Antigen specificity is unknown. A much larger clone sits a single nucleotide away, making a read error possible.

There are 13 residues in the CDR3. The germline V and J ends were trimmed by 8 bases and 13 bases, with 22 bases remaining between them. Libraries for naive CD8 T cells, which were made from approximately 20,000 to 1,000,000 sorted cells, drew on 10%, 30% or 50% of the RNA. The sorting of naive CD8 T cells used the CD8+CD4-CCR7+CD45RA+ phenotype. Sequencing was carried out using naive CD8+ T cells from blood, with Jurkat cell RNA spiked in. This sample's subset: FACS-sorted CD8+CD4-CCR7+CD45RA+ naive T cells. The gene calls are TRBV5-3 and TRBJ2-1, with a possible D match to TRBD1 (6 bases). TRBV5-3 is recorded as an ORF, its role being uncertain. The origin of this receptor is a human donor in good health. Some libraries in this study had Jurkat cell RNA spiked in. CDR3 nucleotides: TGTGCCAGCAGCCAGGGGTATGAAGAGACCCAGTTCTTC. Protein: CASSQGYEETQFF.